The source of this TCR beta chain is a study of T cell responses to AZD1222 COVID-19 vaccine. The CDR3 covers 15 residues. V lost 5 bases, J lost 0 bases, and 12 bases lay in between. The V gene's germline CDR1 is MNHEY and CDR2 SVGAGI. In regard to this clone: Its target is unknown.

Sequenced by immunoSEQ multiplex PCR; TCRdb stores in-frame clones only, minus some. Of some 120,000 clones in the sample, about nine tenths were seen once. Overall study findings and caveats: Sampled repertoires all dated from after the peak T cell response. Spike was spanned by vaccine-associated CD4 TCRs, with dominance at 160-218 and 743-854.

Source: peripheral blood, taken on day 0 of MenACWY control vaccination. The sequence came from an adult in good health. The rearrangement joins TRBV6-5 to TRBJ2-3; D is undetermined. The chain's CDR3 is CASSPTTTSTDTQYF. For the CDR3, the DNA is TGTGCCAGCAGTCCTACTACAACTAGCACAGATACGCAGTATTTT.